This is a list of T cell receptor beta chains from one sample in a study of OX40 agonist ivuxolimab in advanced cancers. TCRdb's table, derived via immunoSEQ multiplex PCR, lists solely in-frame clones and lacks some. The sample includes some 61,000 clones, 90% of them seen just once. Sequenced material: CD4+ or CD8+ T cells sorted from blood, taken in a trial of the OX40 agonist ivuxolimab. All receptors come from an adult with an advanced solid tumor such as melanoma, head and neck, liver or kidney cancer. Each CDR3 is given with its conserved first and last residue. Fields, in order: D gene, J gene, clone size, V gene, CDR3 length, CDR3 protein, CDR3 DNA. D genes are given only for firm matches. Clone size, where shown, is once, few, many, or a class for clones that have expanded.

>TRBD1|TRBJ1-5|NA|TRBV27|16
CASSSLGQGGNQPQHF
TGTGCCAGCAGTTCCCTGGGACAGGGCGGCAATCAGCCCCAGCATTTT
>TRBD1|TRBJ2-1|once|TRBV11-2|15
CASSAAATGANEQFF
TGTGCCAGCAGCGCCGCCGCGACAGGGGCCAATGAGCAGTTCTTC
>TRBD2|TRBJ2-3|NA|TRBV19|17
CASSSRGLAGITDTQYF
TGTGCCAGTAGTTCCCGAGGACTAGCGGGGATCACAGATACGCAGTATTTT
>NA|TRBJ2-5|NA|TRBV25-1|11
CASRRTETQYF
TGTGCCAGCAGGCGGACGGAGACCCAGTACTTC
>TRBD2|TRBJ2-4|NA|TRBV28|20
CASSTPTGTSGGLAKNIQYF
TGTGCCAGCAGTACCCCGACCGGGACTAGCGGAGGCTTAGCCAAAAACATTCAGTACTTC
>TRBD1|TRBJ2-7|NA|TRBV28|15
CASSLIRQGRHEQYF
TGTGCCAGCAGTTTAATTCGACAGGGGCGACACGAGCAGTACTTC
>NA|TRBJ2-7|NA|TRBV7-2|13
CASSRFMAYEQYF
TGTGCCAGCAGCCGATTCATGGCTTACGAGCAGTACTTC
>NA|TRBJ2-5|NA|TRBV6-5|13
CASSHRVQETQYF
TGTGCCAGCAGTCACAGGGTCCAAGAGACCCAGTACTTC
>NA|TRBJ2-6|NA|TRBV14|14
CASSQQWGANVLTF
TGTGCCAGCAGCCAACAATGGGGGGCCAACGTCCTGACTTTC
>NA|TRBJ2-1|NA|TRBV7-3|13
CASSLSRDNEQFF
TGTGCCAGCAGCTTAAGCCGAGACAATGAGCAGTTCTTC
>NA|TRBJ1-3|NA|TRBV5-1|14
CASSLAGDGNTIYF
TGCGCCAGCAGCTTGGCAGGGGATGGAAACACCATATATTTT